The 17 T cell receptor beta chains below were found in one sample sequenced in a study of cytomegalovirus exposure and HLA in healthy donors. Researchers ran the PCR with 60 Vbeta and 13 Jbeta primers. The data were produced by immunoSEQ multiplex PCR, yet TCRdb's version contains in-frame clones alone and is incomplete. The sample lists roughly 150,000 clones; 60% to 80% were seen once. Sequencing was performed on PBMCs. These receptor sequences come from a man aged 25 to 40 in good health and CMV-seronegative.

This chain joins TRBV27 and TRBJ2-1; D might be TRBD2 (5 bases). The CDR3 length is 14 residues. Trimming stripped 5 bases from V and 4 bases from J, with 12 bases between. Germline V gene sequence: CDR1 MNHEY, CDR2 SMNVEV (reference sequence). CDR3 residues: CASSPWTEYNEQFF. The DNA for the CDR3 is TGTGCCAGCAGTCCCTGGACTGAATACAATGAGCAGTTCTTC.

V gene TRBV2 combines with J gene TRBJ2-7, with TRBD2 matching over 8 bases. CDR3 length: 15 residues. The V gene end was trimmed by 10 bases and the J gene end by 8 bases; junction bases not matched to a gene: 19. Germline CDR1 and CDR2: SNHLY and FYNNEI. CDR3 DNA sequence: TGTGCCACGCGACCCGCGAGCAGTCGGGAGGGGAAGCAGTACTTC. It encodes CATRPASSREGKQYF.

The CDR3 here is CASSLLTGSTSGYTF. The CDR3 bases are TGTGCCAGCAGCTTGTTGACAGGGTCGACGAGTGGCTACACCTTC. The rearrangement links TRBV7-2 to TRBJ1-2; TRBD1 matches at 7 bases. Germline V gives CDR1 SGHTA, CDR2 FQGNSA. This CDR3 is 15 amino acids long. The V and J ends lost 3 bases and 7 bases, in that order; junction bases with no gene match: 11. Combining the CDR3 with reference TRBV7-2 and TRBJ1-2 gives the whole variable domain GAGVSQSPSNKVTEKGKDVELRCDPISGHTALYWYRQSLGQGLEFLIYFQGNSAPDKSGLPSDRFSAERTGGSVSTLTIQRTQQEDSAVYLCASSLLTGSTSGYTFGSGTRLTVV.

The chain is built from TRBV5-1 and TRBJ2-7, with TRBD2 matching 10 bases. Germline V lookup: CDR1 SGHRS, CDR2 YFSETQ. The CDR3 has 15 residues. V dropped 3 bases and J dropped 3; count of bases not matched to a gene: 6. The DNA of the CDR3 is TGCGCCAGCAGCTCCGGGACTAGCGAAAGCTACGAGCAGTACTTC. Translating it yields CASSSGTSESYEQYF.

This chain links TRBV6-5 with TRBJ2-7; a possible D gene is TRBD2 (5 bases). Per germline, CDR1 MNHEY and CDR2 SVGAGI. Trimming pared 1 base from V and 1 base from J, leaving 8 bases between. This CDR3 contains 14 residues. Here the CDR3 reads CASSYYPGSYEQYF. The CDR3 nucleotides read TGTGCCAGCAGTTACTACCCGGGGTCCTACGAGCAGTACTTC.

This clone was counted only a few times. In DNA, the CDR3 is TGTGCCAGCAGTTTATGGGCAGGGGGCACCGGGGAGCTGTTTTTT. Translating gives CASSLWAGGTGELFF. This sequence joins TRBV27 and TRBJ2-2, with 7 bases identical to TRBD1. Germline CDR1 reads MNHEY; CDR2 reads SMNVEV (reference sequence). The J segment lost 4 bases and the V segment lost 1 base, leaving 3 bases of the junction unmatched. There are 15 residues in the CDR3.

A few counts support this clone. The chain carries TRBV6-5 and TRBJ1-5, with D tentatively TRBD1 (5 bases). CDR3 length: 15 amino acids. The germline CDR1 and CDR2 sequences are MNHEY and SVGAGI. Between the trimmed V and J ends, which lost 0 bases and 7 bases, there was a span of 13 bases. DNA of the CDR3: TGTGCCAGCAGTTACTCGTCAGGGTATGACCAGCCCCAGCATTTT. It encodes CASSYSSGYDQPQHF.

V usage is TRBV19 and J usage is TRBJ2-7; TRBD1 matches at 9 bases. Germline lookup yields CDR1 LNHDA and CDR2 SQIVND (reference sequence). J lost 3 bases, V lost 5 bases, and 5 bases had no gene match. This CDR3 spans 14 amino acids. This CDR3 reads CASSSTTGGYEQYF. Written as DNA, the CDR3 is TGTGCCAGTAGTTCAACGACAGGGGGCTACGAGCAGTACTTC.

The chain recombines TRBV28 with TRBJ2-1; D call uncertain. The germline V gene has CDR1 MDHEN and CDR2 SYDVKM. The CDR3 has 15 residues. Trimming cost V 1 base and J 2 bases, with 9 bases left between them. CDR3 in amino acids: CASSLLGGAYNEQFF. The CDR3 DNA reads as TGTGCCAGCAGTTTATTAGGCGGCGCCTACAATGAGCAGTTCTTC. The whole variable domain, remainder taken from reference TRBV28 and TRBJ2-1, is DVKVTQSSRYLVKRTGEKVFLECVQDMDHENMFWYRQDPGLGLRLIYFSYDVKMKEKGDIPEGYSVSREKKERFSLILESASTNQTSMYLCASSLLGGAYNEQFFGPGTRLTVL.

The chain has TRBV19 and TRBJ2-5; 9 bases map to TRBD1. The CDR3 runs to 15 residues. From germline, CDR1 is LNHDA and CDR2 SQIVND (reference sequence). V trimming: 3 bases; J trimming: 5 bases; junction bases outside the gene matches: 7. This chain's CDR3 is CASSIGQGIPETQYF. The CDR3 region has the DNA TGTGCCAGTAGTATCGGACAGGGGATCCCTGAGACCCAGTACTTC.

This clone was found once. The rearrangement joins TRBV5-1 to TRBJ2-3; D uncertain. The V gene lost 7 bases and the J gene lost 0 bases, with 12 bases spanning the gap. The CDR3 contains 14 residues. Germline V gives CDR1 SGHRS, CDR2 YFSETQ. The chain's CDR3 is CASRANPSTDTQYF. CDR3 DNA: TGCGCCAGCCGAGCGAATCCAAGCACAGATACGCAGTATTTT.

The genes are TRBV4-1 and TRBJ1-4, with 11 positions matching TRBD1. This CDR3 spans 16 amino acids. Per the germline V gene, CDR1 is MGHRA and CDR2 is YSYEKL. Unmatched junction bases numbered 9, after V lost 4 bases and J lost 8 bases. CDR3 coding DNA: TGCGCCAGCAGCCTCCTCTCCGGGACAGGGGGAGAAAAACTGTTTTTT. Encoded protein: CASSLLSGTGGEKLFF.

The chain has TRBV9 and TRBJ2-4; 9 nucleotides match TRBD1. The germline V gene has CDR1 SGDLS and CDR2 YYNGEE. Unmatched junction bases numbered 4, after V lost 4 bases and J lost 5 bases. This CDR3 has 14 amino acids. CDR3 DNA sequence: TGTGCCAGCAGCTCCGGGACAGGGCAAAACATTCAGTACTTC. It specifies CASSSGTGQNIQYF.

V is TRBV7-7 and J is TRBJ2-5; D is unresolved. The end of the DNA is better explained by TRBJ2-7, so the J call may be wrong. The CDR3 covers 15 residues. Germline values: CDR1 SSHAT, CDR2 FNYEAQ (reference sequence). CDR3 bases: TGTGCCAGCAGCCCCGGGTTATCGACCGGCGACGAGCAGTACTTC. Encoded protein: CASSPGLSTGDEQYF.

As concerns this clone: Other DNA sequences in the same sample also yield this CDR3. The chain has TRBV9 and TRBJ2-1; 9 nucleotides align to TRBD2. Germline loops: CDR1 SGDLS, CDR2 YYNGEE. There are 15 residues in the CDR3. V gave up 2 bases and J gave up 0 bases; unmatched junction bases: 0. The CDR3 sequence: CASSVSGSSYNEQFF. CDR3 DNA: TGTGCCAGCAGCGTTAGCGGGAGCTCCTACAATGAGCAGTTCTTC.

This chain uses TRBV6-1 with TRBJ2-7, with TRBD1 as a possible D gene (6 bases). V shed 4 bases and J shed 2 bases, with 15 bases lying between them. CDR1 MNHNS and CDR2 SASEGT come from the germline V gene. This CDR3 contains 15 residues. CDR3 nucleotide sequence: TGTGCCAGCAGTGCCCAAAAAGGGGGAACCTACGAGCAGTACTTC. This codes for CASSAQKGGTYEQYF.

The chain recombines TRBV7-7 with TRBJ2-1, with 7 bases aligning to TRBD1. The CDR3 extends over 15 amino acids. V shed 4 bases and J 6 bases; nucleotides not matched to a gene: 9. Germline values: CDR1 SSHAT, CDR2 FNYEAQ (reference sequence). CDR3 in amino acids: CASSSIQGDLNEQFF. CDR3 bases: TGTGCCAGCAGCTCAATCCAGGGGGATCTCAATGAGCAGTTCTTC.